Reported below is one T cell receptor (beta chain). It has no known antigen specificity. No base quality values were provided; no much bigger clone lies one nucleotide off. The time point label on this specimen signifies: baseline before first vaccination. Samples from vaccinated people were obtained from the UK trials COV001 and COV002, which included a single-blind randomized controlled phase 2/3 trial of AZD1222 (ChAdOx1 nCoV-19) in healthy adults. For TCRbeta chain sequencing, PBMC samples were collected from trial participants at day 0 and at day 28 after the second dose. The CDR3 regions of human TCRbeta chains were analyzed by immunosequencing. As for the authors' bioinformatics: Repertoire TCRs were checked for matches against a reference library of SARS-CoV-2-specific TCRs that had been generated using the MIRA antigen-specificity platform. Breadth was defined as the fraction of unique TCRs that were SARS-CoV-2-associated, and depth was defined as the fraction of total T cells that were SARS-CoV-2-associated. Using the MIRA data, every spike-specific TCR was mapped to the spike region that the TCR reacted to and assigned to either a CD4 or a CD8 class. Log10-transformed breadth and depth values were compared by one-way ANOVA with Sidak's multiple comparisons tests. Here the immuneACCESS table is served through TCRdb, limited to in-frame sequences with V and J called. Missing clones are a known gap in these copies; in checked studies unresolved V genes cover under half, and the rest lacks a known reason. Clone size and V and J calls were adopted from that table, with D and trimming inferred from the DNA. The sample contains some 130,000 clones, roughly 88% of them found a single time. The ten largest clones take up 1.5% to 2% of the sample.

The record originates from a study of T cell responses to AZD1222 COVID-19 vaccine (dated by TCRdb to the early 2020s). At the level of the whole study: AZD1222 recipients given second doses at about 4 weeks or at about 12 weeks were pooled, since spike-specific TCR depth and breadth were not found to differ between the two schedules. A total of over 230 trial participants underwent TCR sequencing, of whom 200 to 220 had received two doses of AZD1222 and some 25 had received two doses of the MenACWY control vaccine. Trial participants were enrolled by age into subgroups of 18-55, 56-69 and 70-plus years, and around 140, 26 and 57 TCR-sequenced participants, respectively, were included in these subgroups. General conclusions and limits of the study: A significant rise in spike-specific TCR breadth and depth was observed after two AZD1222 doses relative to day 0 and relative to MenACWY recipients. Conclusions about previously exposed vaccinees are limited because only five or six AZD1222 recipients were SARS-CoV-2 seropositive at baseline. Reportedly, almost half of the unique spike-specific TCRs recognized epitopes lying outside the regions that are mutated in the B.1.351 and B.1.1.7 variants. No day 14 peak-response samples were available, so repertoires were characterized only after the peak T cell response. In the small 56-69-year group, the increase in depth fell short of significance, most likely because of low power. CD4 TCRs associated with the vaccine covered the entire spike protein, and the dominant responses were in regions 160-218 and 743-854. Participants were mostly white British and included more females than males, and it was suggested by the authors that clonal diversity may have been underestimated.

Ends trimmed: V by 3 bases, J by 1 base; bases unmatched to a gene: 1. The CDR3 numbers 15 residues from cysteine through phenylalanine. Only the CDR3 DNA is retained, 45 bases long and in frame from the first base. CDR1 and CDR2 (KGHDR, SFDVKD) derive from the germline V gene. The sequencing here drew on peripheral blood, taken on day 0 of AZD1222 vaccination. The chain was built from TRBV24-1 and TRBJ2-3, with 9 bases in between that match TRBD2. The TCR was taken from an adult in good health. The nucleotides are TGTGCCACCAGTGATGGGACTAGCCGCACAGATACGCAGTATTTT. Translation gives CATSDGTSRTDTQYF.